One and the same sample provided the 27 T cell receptor beta chains below, sequenced in a study of blood T cells in healthy people across ages. Then a second PCR, running roughly 7 to 12 cycles, was carried out with a sample-barcoded 5' primer and a J-beta primer mix. TCRdb itself ran the 5' RACE reads through MiXCR, one entry per CDR3 protein. The sample consists of hundreds of thousands of distinct CDR3 sequences, 22% of them appearing once. Sequenced: blood. These receptors were collected from a man in his 70s in good health.

This clonotype was counted between two and nine times. The V and J genes are TRBV9 and TRBJ2-1; 12 nucleotides agree with TRBD2. CDR1 SGDLS and CDR2 YYNGEE come from the germline V gene. The CDR3 is 16 residues long. V was pared by 7 bases and J by 7 bases, with 12 bases of the junction left unmatched. CDR3 loop: CASGTKLAGGRNEQFF. CDR3 in DNA: TGTGCCAGCGGAACAAAACTAGCGGGAGGTCGGAATGAGCAGTTCTTC.

The CDR3: CASSLATFQDPQYF. The CDR3 coding sequence is TGCGCCAGCAGCTTGGCCACGTTTCAAGATCCCCAGTACTTC. This rearrangement joins TRBV5-1 to TRBJ2-5; D remains unclear. Trimming took off 0 bases at V and 9 bases at J, with 15 bases between the two ends. The germline V gene encodes CDR1 SGHRS and CDR2 YFSETQ. The CDR3 has 14 residues.

The sample holds a few counts of this clonotype. At one end, the junction sequence differs from germline, possibly due to a read error. The gene calls are TRBV6-4 and TRBJ2-1; tentatively, D is TRBD2 (5 bases). The germline V gene has CDR1 MRHNA and CDR2 SNTAGT. This CDR3 spans 13 amino acids. The CDR3 sequence: CAGSDYPNNEQFF. CDR3 nucleotides: TGTGCCGGCAGTGACTACCCCAACAATGAGCAGTTCTTC.

This clonotype was observed a handful of times. The CDR3 nucleotides read TGTGCCAGCAGCCAAGAGAGGGGTCGCAAGAGGGGAAACACCATATATTTT. Translating gives CASSQERGRKRGNTIYF. The chain is built from TRBV3-1 and TRBJ1-3, with a possible D match to TRBD1 (5 bases). Germline lookup yields CDR1 LGHDT and CDR2 YNNKEL (reference sequence). The V gene lost 0 bases and the J gene lost 4 bases, with 16 bases spanning the gap. CDR3 size: 17 residues.

This clonotype was observed a handful of times. V gene TRBV9 combines with J gene TRBJ2-5; D may be TRBD1 (7 bases). This CDR3 is 14 amino acids long. Trimming cost V 3 bases and J 5 bases, with 14 bases left between them. The germline CDR1 and CDR2 sequences are SGDLS and YYNGEE. CDR3 nucleotides: TGTGCCAGCAGCGGACGGGGGACAGAGGAGACCCAGTACTTC. Protein sequence: CASSGRGTEETQYF. Full variable domain (rest looked up from reference TRBV9 and TRBJ2-5): DSGVTQTPKHLITATGQRVTLRCSPRSGDLSVYWYQQSLDQGLQFLIQYYNGEERAKGNILERFSAQQFPDLHSELNLSSLELGDSALYFCASSGRGTEETQYFGPGTRLLVL.

This clonotype was counted a few times. A read error may account for a junction end that differs from germline. The CDR3 sequence is CASRTSGSSTHTQYF. The CDR3 DNA follows: TGTGCCAGCAGGACTAGCGGGAGCTCCACACATACGCAGTATTTT. V and J are TRBV12-3 or TRBV12-4 and TRBJ2-3; 12 positions agree with TRBD2. The CDR3 runs 15 residues.

The genes are TRBV28 and TRBJ1-2, with a possible D match to TRBD1 (5 bases). The germline gives CDR1 MDHEN, CDR2 SYDVKM. The V and J ends lost 5 bases and 2 bases respectively, with 18 bases between them. The length of the CDR3 is 16 residues. In nucleotides, the CDR3 is TGTGCCAGCAGTACTAGTGGTGGCAGGGCCAACTATGGCTACACCTTC. Translation: CASSTSGGRANYGYTF.

This chain uses TRBV20-1 with TRBJ2-1; TRBD2 aligns across 9 bases. The CDR3 contains 14 residues. In germline, CDR1 is DFQATT, CDR2 SNEGSKA (reference sequence). The ends lost 3 bases at V and 4 bases at J; junction bases unmatched: 4. This CDR3 is CSASGGGVYNEQFF. CDR3 bases: TGCAGTGCTAGTGGCGGGGGGGTTTACAATGAGCAGTTCTTC.

As to this clonotype: Germline is not matched at one junction end, which may reflect a read error. The V and J genes are TRBV7-2 and TRBJ2-3; 9 bases are a match to TRBD2. CDR1 is SGHTA and CDR2 is FQGNSA in the germline V gene. The CDR3 runs 13 residues. The CDR3 nucleotides are TGTGCCAGCAGCTTAGGGGCTAGCGGGATCGTGGATTTT. Protein sequence: CASSLGASGIVDF.

This clonotype came up a few times. The chain employs TRBV6-2 or TRBV6-3 and TRBJ2-1; D is uncertain. CDR1 is MNHEY and CDR2 is SVGEGT in the germline V gene. Trimming cost V 5 bases and J 12 bases, with 23 bases left between them. The length of the CDR3 is 15 residues. The CDR3 DNA reads as TGTGCCAGCAGTGCGGACGGTAGCTTTGGTTTTGGGCAGTTCTTC. It translates to CASSADGSFGFGQFF.

The gene calls are TRBV20-1 and TRBJ2-5; TRBD2 matches 13 bases. The DNA end favors TRBJ2-1, so the J call may be wrong. Germline V lookup: CDR1 DFQATT, CDR2 SNEGSKA (reference sequence). The CDR3 is 14 amino acids. CDR3 sequence (DNA): TGCAGTGCACCGGGACTAGCGGGGCGGGATGAGCAGTTCTTC. It encodes CSAPGLAGRDEQFF.

On this clonotype itself: The junction departs from germline at one end; a sequencing error may be responsible. The J gene is TRBJ1-6, the V gene TRBV10-3, with 10 bases that match TRBD1. The germline V gene encodes CDR1 ENHRY and CDR2 SYGVKD. There are 15 residues in the CDR3. CDR3 sequence reads: CAISELDRGQAPHHF. For the CDR3, the DNA is TGTGCCATCAGTGAGTTAGACAGGGGGCAGGCACCCCACCACTTT.

The table lists this clonotype with a few counts. The chain uses TRBV7-9 and TRBJ2-5, with unresolved D. Germline values: CDR1 SEHNR, CDR2 FQNEAQ (reference sequence). The ends were cut back, 0 bases at V and 4 bases at J, with 12 bases in the middle. The CDR3 sequence is 15 residues long. The CDR3, as DNA: TGTGCCAGCAGCTTAGCGTTCAGTCAACTAGAGACCCAGTACTTC. It translates to CASSLAFSQLETQYF.

This clonotype was seen only a few times. This chain joins TRBV12-3 or TRBV12-4 and TRBJ2-5, with no clear D. Trimming took off 4 bases at V and 5 bases at J, with 11 bases between the two ends. CDR3 length: 13 residues. The CDR3 sequence is CASSSSRWETQYF. The CDR3 nucleotides are TGTGCCAGCAGTTCCTCCCGTTGGGAGACCCAGTACTTC.

This clonotype showed up just a few times. V and J are TRBV10-2 and TRBJ2-4, with D hard to call. Trimming shortened V by 3 bases and J by 0 bases, and 15 bases separated the two germline ends. The germline CDR1 and CDR2 sequences are WSHSY and SAAADI. The CDR3 runs to 17 residues. CDR3 in amino acids: CASSEGSGGLAKNIQYF. The DNA of the CDR3 is TGCGCCAGCAGTGAAGGGTCGGGCGGATTAGCCAAAAACATTCAGTACTTC.

The chain couples TRBV3-1 to TRBJ2-5; TRBD2 might be the D (6 bases). This CDR3 spans 14 amino acids. Deletions cut 4 bases from V and 5 bases from J, with 14 bases between. Looked up from germline, CDR1 is LGHDT and CDR2 is YNNKEL (reference sequence). The CDR3 reads CASSPRGRFETQYF. In DNA, the CDR3 is TGTGCCAGCAGCCCCCGTGGGAGGTTTGAGACCCAGTACTTC.

This clonotype was seen many times. V gene TRBV7-2 combines with J gene TRBJ2-1; TRBD1 agrees at 7 bases. The junction had 5 bases not matched to a gene; V was cut back by 2 bases and J by 1 base. The CDR3 extends over 16 amino acids. The germline V gene has CDR1 SGHTA and CDR2 FQGNSA. Written as DNA, the CDR3 is TGTGCCAGCAGCTTAACAGGGGTTGGGTCCTACAATGAGCAGTTCTTC. It yields the protein CASSLTGVGSYNEQFF.

CDR3: CATSRDDGFGELFF. The DNA for the CDR3 is TGTGCCACCAGCAGAGATGACGGGTTCGGGGAGCTGTTTTTT. This chain joins TRBV15 and TRBJ2-2, with no clear D. The germline V gene has CDR1 LNHNV and CDR2 YYDKDF (reference sequence). Deletions cut 0 bases from V and 7 bases from J, with 9 bases between. The CDR3 contains 14 residues.

J is TRBJ2-5 and V is TRBV11-3; 11 positions match TRBD2. The CDR3 has 20 residues. The germline CDR1 and CDR2 sequences are SGHNT and YENEEA. After removal of 2 bases from V and 2 bases from J, the junction contained 16 bases not matched to a gene. DNA for the CDR3: TGTGCCAGCAGCTTAATTGGACTAGCGGGCAGCTACTATCTTCAAGAGACCCAGTACTTC. This translates into CASSLIGLAGSYYLQETQYF.

This chain joins TRBV7-7 and TRBJ2-5, with D tentatively TRBD1 (5 bases). This CDR3 has 14 amino acids. V shed 4 bases and J shed 4 bases, with 13 bases lying between them. Germline V CDR1 and CDR2: SSHAT, FNYEAQ (reference sequence). The CDR3 DNA is TGTGCCAGCAGCTCACGTCAGGGTGCAGAGACCCAGTACTTC. As protein: CASSSRQGAETQYF. Using reference TRBV7-7 and TRBJ2-5 for the parts outside the CDR3, the full variable domain is GAGVSQSPRYKVTKRGQDVTLRCDPISSHATLYWYQQALGQGPEFLTYFNYEAQPDKSGLPSDRFSAERPEGSISTLTIQRTEQRDSAMYRCASSSRQGAETQYFGPGTRLLVL.

This CDR3 reads CASSGGASGRIDQFF. As DNA, the CDR3 is TGTGCCAGCAGTGGGGGGGCTAGCGGGAGGATAGACCAGTTCTTC. This sequence joins TRBV25-1 and TRBJ2-5; 11 nucleotides agree with TRBD2. The DNA end is more similar to TRBJ2-1, so the J call may be wrong. The CDR3 is 15 amino acids. CDR1 MGHDK and CDR2 SYGVNS come from the germline V gene.

J is TRBJ2-7 and V is TRBV12-3 or TRBV12-4, with 15 bases lining up with TRBD2. V shed 2 bases and J 12 bases; nucleotides not matched to a gene: 8. There are 15 residues in the CDR3. CDR3 in amino acids: CASSLHGTSGGTWYF. Here the CDR3 DNA reads TGTGCCAGCAGTTTACACGGGACTAGCGGGGGGACTTGGTACTTC.

This clonotype was observed at least ten times. The chain recombines TRBV28 with TRBJ2-7, with a weak D call TRBD1 (6 bases). Germline V CDR1 and CDR2: MDHEN, SYDVKM. The CDR3 runs to 14 residues. Deletions cut 6 bases from V and 4 bases from J, with 16 bases between. For the CDR3, the DNA is TGTGCCAGCAGCCCGCGTACAGGGATTTACGAGCAGTACTTC. Amino acids: CASSPRTGIYEQYF.

The sample holds many counts of this clonotype. The rearrangement links TRBV27 to TRBJ1-5; D is perhaps TRBD1 (5 bases). Looked up from germline, CDR1 is MNHEY and CDR2 is SMNVEV (reference sequence). This CDR3 spans 15 amino acids. Trimming stripped 5 bases from V and 2 bases from J, with 13 bases between. Here the CDR3 DNA reads TGTGCCAGCAGTCGAGGGGCGGTGGGCAATCAGCCCCAGCATTTT. Its protein is CASSRGAVGNQPQHF.

This chain uses TRBV7-9 with TRBJ2-7; no clear D gene. The V end was cut by 5 bases, the J end by 4 bases, with 9 bases between. The CDR3 has 12 amino acids. Germline V gives CDR1 SEHNR, CDR2 FQNEAQ (reference sequence). The CDR3 reads CASSIGQYEQYV. CDR3 nucleotide sequence: TGTGCCAGCAGCATAGGTCAATACGAGCAGTACGTC.

This clonotype has just a few counts. The chain couples TRBV7-2 to TRBJ2-4; D is unclear. Germline lookup yields CDR1 SGHTA and CDR2 FQGNSA. The V end was cut by 5 bases, the J end by 4 bases, with 9 bases between. This CDR3 comprises 13 residues. In nucleotides, the CDR3 is TGTGCCAGCAGCCTCATGGGTAAAAACATTCAGTACTTC. Amino acids: CASSLMGKNIQYF. The full variable domain, with the rest looked up from reference TRBV7-2 and TRBJ2-4, is GAGVSQSPSNKVTEKGKDVELRCDPISGHTALYWYRQSLGQGLEFLIYFQGNSAPDKSGLPSDRFSAERTGGSVSTLTIQRTQQEDSAVYLCASSLMGKNIQYFGAGTRLSVL.

A few counts support this clonotype. This rearrangement joins TRBV5-5 to TRBJ2-3; 8 nucleotides align to TRBD1. The CDR3 covers 15 residues. Germline trimming cut 2 bases from V and 2 bases from J; bases unmatched to any gene: 4. Per germline, CDR1 SGHKS and CDR2 YYEKEE (reference sequence). The CDR3 loop is CASSFTGGYTDTQYF. The CDR3 region has the DNA TGTGCCAGCAGCTTTACAGGGGGTTACACAGATACGCAGTATTTT.